Below are 5 T cell receptor beta chains sequenced from a single sample in a study of cytomegalovirus exposure and HLA in healthy donors. Primers included in the PCR were 60 Vbeta and 13 Jbeta primers. Sequencing used immunoSEQ multiplex PCR; TCRdb keeps in-frame clones, though not all of them. The sample holds approximately 100,000 clones, more than 75% seen once. Sequencing was performed on PBMCs. The receptors were gathered from a man younger than 35 in good health and CMV-seronegative.

The V call is TRBV2, the J call TRBJ2-3; 7 bases align to TRBD2. The trim removed 7 bases at V and 4 bases at J, leaving 11 bases unmatched. Germline V gene data show CDR1 as SNHLY and CDR2 as FYNNEI. The CDR3 is 15 amino acids. The CDR3 DNA sequence: TGTGCCAGCATCCCCGAACTAGCGATCGCAGATACGCAGTATTTT. Amino acid sequence: CASIPELAIADTQYF.

V usage is TRBV4-2 and J usage is TRBJ2-5, with TRBD2 matching 12 bases. Unmatched junction bases numbered 8, after V lost 0 bases and J lost 9 bases. Germline values: CDR1 LGHNA, CDR2 YNFKEQ. CDR3 length equals 16 residues. In nucleotides, the CDR3 is TGTGCCAGCAGCCAAGATCGGGCTAGCGGGGGGGCGGCCCAGTACTTC. It encodes CASSQDRASGGAAQYF.

V and J are TRBV5-4 and TRBJ1-1, with a tentative D call TRBD1 (5 bases). V gave up 2 bases and J gave up 1 base, with 6 bases separating them. The CDR3 length is 13 residues. Germline CDR1 and CDR2: SGHNT and YYREEE (reference sequence). CDR3 region: CASSFQGNTEAFF. CDR3 in DNA: TGTGCCAGCAGCTTTCAGGGGAACACTGAAGCTTTCTTT.

As regards this clone: Other DNA sequences from this sample encode an identical CDR3 as well. The chain joins TRBV5-1 to TRBJ1-5; perhaps TRBD1 as D (6 bases). In germline, CDR1 is SGHRS, CDR2 YFSETQ. The germline V and J ends were trimmed by 0 bases and 2 bases, with 9 bases remaining between them. The CDR3 covers 15 residues. The DNA of the CDR3 is TGCGCCAGCAGCTTGGGTGCAGGGGGCAATCAGCCCCAGCATTTT. Its protein product is CASSLGAGGNQPQHF.

In this sample, this clone turned up a few times. V gene TRBV19 combines with J gene TRBJ1-5; a possible D gene is TRBD1 (6 bases). The V end lost 0 bases, the J end lost 0 bases, and 18 bases lay between the germline ends. The CDR3 runs 19 residues. CDR1 is LNHDA and CDR2 is SQIVND in the germline V gene (reference sequence). Written as DNA, the CDR3 is TGTGCCAGTAGTATAGATATCTGGGGTACAGGGAGTAGCAATCAGCCCCAGCATTTT. Amino acid sequence: CASSIDIWGTGSSNQPQHF.